This T cell receptor (beta chain) appears in the sequencing data of a study of T cells in Graves' hyperthyroidism and ophthalmopathy. Whole-study findings and limits: The majority of expanded thyroid clonotypes above 0.001 also appeared in blood.

Amplified regions were TCR beta CDR3 sequences from RNA transcripts. HTBI primers were the set used in a first-round RT-PCR of the TCR CDR3. One entry per CDR3 protein results from TCRdb running MiXCR on the multiplex PCR reads. The sample has about 560,000 distinct CDR3 sequences, approximately 15% seen once; the top ten hold under 20%. Hyperthyroidism was newly diagnosed in patients aged 18 to 65 (duration under 2 months). Criteria for exclusion of patients were uncontrolled infection, other autoimmune disease, pregnancy or lactation. Diagnoses were established using clinical symptoms, serum thyroxine and TRAb, thyroid ultrasound and orbital computed tomography. Germline V gene lookup returns CDR1 SGHDN and CDR2 FVKESK. Trimming removed 0 bases from V and 2 bases from J, with 14 bases in between. The CDR3 has 16 residues. Worth noting for this clonotype: What it binds is unknown.

Sequenced material: blood. This clonotype was obtained from a woman aged 18 to 35 with Graves' hyperthyroidism. This chain uses TRBV14 with TRBJ2-7, with a tentative D call TRBD1 (6 bases). The CDR3 DNA sequence: TGTGCCAGCAGCCAAGAGGGCCCGCGGACAGCCTACGAGCAGTACTTC. The encoded protein is CASSQEGPRTAYEQYF.